Listed below are T cell receptor beta chains from one sample, sequenced in a study of cytomegalovirus exposure and HLA in healthy donors. Here immunoSEQ multiplex PCR was the method, and the copy in TCRdb shows in-frame clones only, minus some. The data contain about 130,000 clones, 84% of them singletons. Sample: PBMCs. The receptor set was obtained from a woman between 18 and 29 years old in good health and CMV-seropositive. CDR3s include the opening cysteine and the closing phenylalanine or tryptophan. Fields, in order: J gene, clone size, D gene, V gene, CDR3 protein, CDR3 DNA. A D gene is named only where the DNA matches it firmly. For some rows the clone size is stated as once, few or many, or as a class when expanded; others skip it.

TRBJ2-2 - TRBD2 TRBV4-2 CASSPTLERGNTGELFF TGTGCCAGCAGCCCCACCCTGGAGCGGGGGAACACCGGGGAGCTGTTTTTT
TRBJ2-1 - TRBD2 TRBV6-5 CASSYTSGTYNEQFF TGTGCCAGCAGTTACACTAGCGGGACCTACAATGAGCAGTTCTTC
TRBJ2-2 - TRBD2 TRBV19 CAGSMAPGGLSGELFF TGTGCCGGTAGTATGGCCCCGGGGGGGCTGTCCGGGGAGCTGTTTTTT
TRBJ1-6 - TRBD1 TRBV18 CASSLLTGGSSNSPLHF TGTGCCAGCTCCCTACTGACAGGGGGCTCAAGCAATTCACCCCTCCACTTT
TRBJ2-7 - - TRBV29-1 CSVGSSGGGYEQYF TGCAGCGTTGGGTCATCGGGGGGCGGGTACGAGCAGTACTTC
TRBJ2-1 - TRBD2 TRBV13 CASSPVAGSSYNEQFF TGTGCCAGCAGCCCCGTAGCGGGGAGCTCCTACAATGAGCAGTTCTTC
TRBJ2-5 - - TRBV11-2 CASSLERSETQYF TGTGCCAGCAGCTTAGAGAGGTCAGAGACCCAGTACTTC
TRBJ2-3 - - TRBV7-9 CASSLLNTDTQYF TGTGCCAGCAGCTTATTAAACACAGATACGCAGTATTTT
TRBJ1-5 - - TRBV19 CATEGVRAYSNQPQHF TGTGCCACCGAAGGGGTCAGGGCTTATAGCAATCAGCCCCAGCATTTT
TRBJ2-3 - TRBD2 TRBV9 CASSRRTSGGLSTDTQYF TGTGCCAGCAGCCGCAGGACTAGCGGGGGCCTGAGCACAGATACGCAGTATTTT
TRBJ2-1 - - TRBV2 CASSRYAGVNEQFF TGTGCCAGCAGCCGGTACGCCGGAGTGAATGAGCAGTTCTTC
TRBJ1-2 - - TRBV7-9 CSSSRELLNYGYTF TGTTCCAGCAGCCGGGAGTTACTAAACTATGGCTACACCTTC
TRBJ2-3 - - TRBV11-2 CASSQDQTGAQYF TGTGCCAGCAGCCAAGACCAGACGGGTGCGCAGTATTTT
TRBJ2-5 - TRBD2 TRBV27 CASSPSSGGLETQYF TGTGCCAGCAGTCCATCTAGCGGGGGGCTGGAGACCCAGTACTTC
TRBJ2-7 - - TRBV10-3 CAISEMGPSYEQYF TGTGCCATCAGTGAGATGGGGCCCTCCTACGAGCAGTACTTC
TRBJ2-1 - - TRBV30 CAWSVHLASYNEQFF TGTGCCTGGAGTGTACACCTAGCATCCTACAATGAGCAGTTCTTC
TRBJ2-1 - - TRBV6-5 CASSVTISNEQFF TGTGCCAGCAGTGTAACGATTAGCAATGAGCAGTTCTTC
TRBJ1-1 - TRBD1 TRBV6-5 CASSPTGGTEAFF TGTGCCAGCAGTCCAACAGGGGGGACTGAAGCTTTCTTT
TRBJ2-3 - - TRBV2 CATREYNTQYF TGTGCCACTCGAGAATATAATACGCAGTATTTT
TRBJ2-5 - - TRBV5-4 CASSLVVRGFTQETQYF TGTGCCAGCAGCTTGGTCGTCAGGGGCTTTACTCAAGAGACCCAGTACTTC
TRBJ2-5 - TRBD2 TRBV5-4 CASSLVAGGGETQYF TGTGCCAGCAGCTTGGTAGCGGGGGGTGGTGAGACCCAGTACTTC
TRBJ2-5 - - TRBV2 CASSGQAQTLQETQYF TGTGCCAGCAGTGGACAGGCGCAAACGCTGCAAGAGACCCAGTACTTC
TRBJ1-5 - TRBD1 TRBV28 CASSQVTGGPHF TGTGCCAGCAGTCAAGTAACAGGGGGGCCGCATTTT
TRBJ2-2 - TRBD2 TRBV2 CASSVSPGGSGELFF TGTGCCAGCAGTGTATCCCCGGGGGGGAGCGGGGAGCTGTTTTTT
TRBJ1-1 - - TRBV6-5 CASSWDRGGTEAFF TGTGCCAGCAGCTGGGACCGGGGGGGCACTGAAGCTTTCTTT
TRBJ2-2 once - TRBV6-6 CASSGLITGELFF TGTGCCAGCAGCGGACTAATCACCGGGGAGCTGTTTTTT
TRBJ2-4 - TRBD2 TRBV7-9 CASSGSGVGRSENIQYF TGTGCCAGCAGCGGTAGCGGGGTGGGCCGTTCGGAAAACATTCAGTACTTC